Sequencing of this T cell receptor beta chain was carried out in a study of persistence of HIV-infected CD4 T cells. Study-level points and caveats: Antigen-responding cells were enriched for degenerate expanded CDR3beta sequences.

The stimulus was lysate of CMV-infected fibroblasts, approximately 9.6 ug/mL. Sorted nonresponding memory CD4+ T cells were CD40L-negative, CD69-negative, CD45RO-high. This was the immunoSEQ version 4 assay in survey mode. The protocol was immunoSEQ multiplex PCR, while the TCRdb copy is restricted to in-frame clones and leaves out a portion. The data contain roughly 34,000 clones, roughly four fifths of them singletons. To note about this clone: Its antigen is unidentified.

CDR1 and CDR2 from the germline V gene are LGHNA and YSLEER. CDR3 length equals 16 residues. Trimming took 0 bases from V and 5 from J, leaving 13 bases between them. The chain recombines TRBV4-3 with TRBJ1-4; TRBD1 might be the D (5 bases). The sequence derives from an adult man with HIV who was CMV-seropositive. The material was CD4+ T cells sorted from PBMCs after approximately 19-hour stimulation, obtained from a patient who received antiretroviral therapy. Here the CDR3 reads CASSQDKGWRNEKLFF. CDR3 DNA: TGCGCCAGCAGCCAAGATAAGGGGTGGAGGAATGAAAAACTGTTTTTT.